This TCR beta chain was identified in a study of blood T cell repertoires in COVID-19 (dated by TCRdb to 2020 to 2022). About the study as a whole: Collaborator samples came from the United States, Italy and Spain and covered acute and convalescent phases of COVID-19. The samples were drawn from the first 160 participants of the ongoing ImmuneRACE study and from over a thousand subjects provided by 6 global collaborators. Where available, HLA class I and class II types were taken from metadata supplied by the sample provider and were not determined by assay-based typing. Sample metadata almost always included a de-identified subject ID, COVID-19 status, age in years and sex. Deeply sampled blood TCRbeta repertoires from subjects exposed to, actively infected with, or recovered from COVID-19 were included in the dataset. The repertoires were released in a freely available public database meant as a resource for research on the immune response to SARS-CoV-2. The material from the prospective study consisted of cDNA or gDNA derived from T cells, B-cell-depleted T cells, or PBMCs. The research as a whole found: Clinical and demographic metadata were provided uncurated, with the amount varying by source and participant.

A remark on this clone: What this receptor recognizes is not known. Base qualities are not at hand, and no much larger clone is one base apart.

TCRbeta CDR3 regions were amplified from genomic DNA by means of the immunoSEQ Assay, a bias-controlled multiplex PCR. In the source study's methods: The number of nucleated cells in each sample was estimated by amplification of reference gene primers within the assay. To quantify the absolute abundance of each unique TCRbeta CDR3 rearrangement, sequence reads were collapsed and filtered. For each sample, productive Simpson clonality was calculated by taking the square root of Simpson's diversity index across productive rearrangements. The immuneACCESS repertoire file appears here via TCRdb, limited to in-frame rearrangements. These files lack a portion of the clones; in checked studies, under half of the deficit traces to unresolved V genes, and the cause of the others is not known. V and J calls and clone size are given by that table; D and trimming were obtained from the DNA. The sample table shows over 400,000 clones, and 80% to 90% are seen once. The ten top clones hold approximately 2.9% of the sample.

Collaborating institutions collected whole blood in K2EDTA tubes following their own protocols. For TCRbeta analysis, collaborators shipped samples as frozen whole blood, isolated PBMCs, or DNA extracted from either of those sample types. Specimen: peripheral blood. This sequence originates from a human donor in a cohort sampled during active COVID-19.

The DNA is as follows: TGTGCCAGCAGCGGCGACAGGAACAATGAGCAGTTCTTC. It codes for CASSGDRNNEQFF. The receptor chain draws on TRBV11-2 and TRBJ2-1, with TRBD1 as a weak D call on 6 bases. Based on the germline V gene, the CDR1 and CDR2 sequences are SGHAT and FQNNGV. The junction shows trimming of 5 bases on V and 5 bases on J, plus 10 bases between the germline ends. Counted from cysteine to phenylalanine, this CDR3 has 13 amino acids. CDR3 DNA only is kept here, 39 bases in frame from base 1. The reference TRBV11-2 and TRBJ2-1 proteins fill in what lies around the CDR3, so the full variable domain reads EAGVAQSPRYKIIEKRQSVAFWCNPISGHATLYWYQQILGQGPKLLIQFQNNGVVDDSQLPKDRFSAERLKGVDSTLKIQPAKLEDSAVYLCASSGDRNNEQFFGPGTRLTVL.